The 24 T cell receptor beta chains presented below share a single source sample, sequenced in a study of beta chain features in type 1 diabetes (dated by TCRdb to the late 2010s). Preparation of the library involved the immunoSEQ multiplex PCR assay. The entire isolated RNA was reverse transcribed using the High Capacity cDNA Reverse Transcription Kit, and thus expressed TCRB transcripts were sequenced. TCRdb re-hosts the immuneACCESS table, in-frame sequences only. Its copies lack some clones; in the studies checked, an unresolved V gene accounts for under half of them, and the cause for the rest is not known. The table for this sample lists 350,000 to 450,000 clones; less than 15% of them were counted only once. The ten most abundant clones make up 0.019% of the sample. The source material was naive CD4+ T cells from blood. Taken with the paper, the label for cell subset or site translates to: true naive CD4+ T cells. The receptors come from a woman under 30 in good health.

The CDR3 sequence is CASSLEVAGILNEQFF. The CDR3 DNA is TGTGCCAGCAGCTTGGAAGTAGCGGGAATCCTCAATGAGCAGTTCTTC. V gene TRBV5-4 combines with J gene TRBJ2-1, with 8 bases matching TRBD2. CDR1 and CDR2 from the germline V gene are SGHNT and YYREEE (reference sequence). There are 16 residues in the CDR3. The trim removed 0 bases at V and 6 bases at J, leaving 8 bases unmatched.

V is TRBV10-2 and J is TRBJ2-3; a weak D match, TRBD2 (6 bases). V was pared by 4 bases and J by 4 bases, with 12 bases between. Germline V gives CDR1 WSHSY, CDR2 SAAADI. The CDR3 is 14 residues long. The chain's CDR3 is CASSVLSGPDTQYF. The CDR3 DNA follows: TGCGCCAGCAGTGTGCTTAGCGGCCCAGATACGCAGTATTTT.

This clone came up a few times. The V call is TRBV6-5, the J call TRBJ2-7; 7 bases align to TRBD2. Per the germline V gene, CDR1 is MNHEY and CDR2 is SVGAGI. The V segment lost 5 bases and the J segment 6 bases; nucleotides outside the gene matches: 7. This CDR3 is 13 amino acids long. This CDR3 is CASSTGLVVEQYF. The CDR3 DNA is TGTGCCAGCAGTACTGGACTAGTAGTCGAGCAGTACTTC.

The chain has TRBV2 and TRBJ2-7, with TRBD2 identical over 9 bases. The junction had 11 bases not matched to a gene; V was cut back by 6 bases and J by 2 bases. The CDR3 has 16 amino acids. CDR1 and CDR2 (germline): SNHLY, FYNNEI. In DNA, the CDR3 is TGTGCCAGCAGCTTGCCCGGGGGCGGGAGGGCCTACGAGCAGTACTTC. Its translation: CASSLPGGGRAYEQYF.

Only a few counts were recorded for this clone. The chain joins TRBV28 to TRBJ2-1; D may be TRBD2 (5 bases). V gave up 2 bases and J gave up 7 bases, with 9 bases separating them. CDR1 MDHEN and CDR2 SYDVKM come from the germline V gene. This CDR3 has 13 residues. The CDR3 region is CASSLVEANEQFF. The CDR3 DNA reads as TGTGCCAGCAGTTTAGTGGAGGCTAATGAGCAGTTCTTC.

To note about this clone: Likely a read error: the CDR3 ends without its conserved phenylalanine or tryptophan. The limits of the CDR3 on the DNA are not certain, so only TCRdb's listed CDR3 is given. This chain's CDR3 is CASSPLGGQGIP. This sequence joins TRBV7-8 and TRBJ1-1; the table's D gene call, TRBD1, was not cross checked with the DNA. Per the germline V gene, CDR1 is SGHVS and CDR2 is FQNEAQ. Inclusive of both ends, the CDR3 amounts to 12 amino acids.

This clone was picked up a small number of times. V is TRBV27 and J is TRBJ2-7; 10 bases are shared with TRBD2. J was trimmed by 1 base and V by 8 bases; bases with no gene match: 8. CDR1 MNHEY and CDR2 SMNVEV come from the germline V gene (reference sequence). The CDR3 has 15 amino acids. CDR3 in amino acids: CASARTSGTSYEQYF. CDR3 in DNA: TGTGCCAGCGCCAGAACTAGCGGGACTTCCTACGAGCAGTACTTC.

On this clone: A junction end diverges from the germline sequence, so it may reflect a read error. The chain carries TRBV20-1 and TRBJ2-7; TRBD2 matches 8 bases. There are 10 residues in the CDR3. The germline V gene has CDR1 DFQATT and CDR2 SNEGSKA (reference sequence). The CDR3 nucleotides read TGCAGTGCTAGAGATGAGCGGGGGAGTTTC. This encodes CSARDERGSF.

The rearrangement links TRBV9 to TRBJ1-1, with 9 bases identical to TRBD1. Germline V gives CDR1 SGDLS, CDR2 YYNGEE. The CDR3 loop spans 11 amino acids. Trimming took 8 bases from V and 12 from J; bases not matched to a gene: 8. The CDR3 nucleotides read TGTGCCAGTTCCGGGACAGGGTCTACTTTCTTT. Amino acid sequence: CASSGTGSTFF.

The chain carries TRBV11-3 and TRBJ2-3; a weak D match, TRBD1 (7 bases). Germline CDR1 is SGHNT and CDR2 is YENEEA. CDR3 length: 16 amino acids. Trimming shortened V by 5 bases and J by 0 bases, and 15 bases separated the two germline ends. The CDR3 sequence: CASSPGGIESTDTQYF. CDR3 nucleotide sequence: TGTGCCAGCAGCCCAGGGGGGATAGAGAGCACAGATACGCAGTATTTT.

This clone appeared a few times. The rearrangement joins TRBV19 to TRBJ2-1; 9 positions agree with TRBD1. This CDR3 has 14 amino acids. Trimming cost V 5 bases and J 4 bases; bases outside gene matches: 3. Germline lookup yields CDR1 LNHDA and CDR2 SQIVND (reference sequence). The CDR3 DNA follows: TGTGCCAGTAGTCCGGGACAGGGTTACAATGAGCAGTTCTTC. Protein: CASSPGQGYNEQFF.

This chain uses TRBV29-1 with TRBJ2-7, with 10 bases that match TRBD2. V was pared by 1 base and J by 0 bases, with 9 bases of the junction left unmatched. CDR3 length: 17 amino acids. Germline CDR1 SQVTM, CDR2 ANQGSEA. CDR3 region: CSVEGLAGARSSYEQYF. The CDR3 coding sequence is TGCAGCGTTGAAGGGCTAGCGGGAGCTAGGAGCTCCTACGAGCAGTACTTC.

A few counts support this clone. CDR3 amino acids: CASSLVAGRFDEQFF. CDR3 DNA sequence: TGTGCCAGCAGCTTAGTGGCAGGGCGGTTCGATGAGCAGTTCTTC. The rearrangement links TRBV7-2 to TRBJ2-1; D is perhaps TRBD1 (5 bases). With 1 base removed from V and 8 bases from J, the gap between germline ends came to 15 bases. CDR3 length: 15 residues. CDR1 SGHTA and CDR2 FQGNSA come from the germline V gene. The full variable domain, completed using reference TRBV7-2 and TRBJ2-1, is GAGVSQSPSNKVTEKGKDVELRCDPISGHTALYWYRQSLGQGLEFLIYFQGNSAPDKSGLPSDRFSAERTGGSVSTLTIQRTQQEDSAVYLCASSLVAGRFDEQFFGPGTRLTVL.

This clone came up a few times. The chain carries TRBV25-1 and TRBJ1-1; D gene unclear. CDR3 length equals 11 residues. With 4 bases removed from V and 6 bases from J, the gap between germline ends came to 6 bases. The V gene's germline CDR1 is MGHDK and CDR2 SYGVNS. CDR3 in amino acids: CASSVSSEAFF. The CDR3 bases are TGTGCCAGCAGTGTTTCTTCTGAAGCTTTCTTT. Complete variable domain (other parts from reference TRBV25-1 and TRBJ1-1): EADIYQTPRYLVIGTGKKITLECSQTMGHDKMYWYQQDPGMELHLIHYSYGVNSTEKGDLSSESTVSRIRTEHFPLTLESARPSHTSQYLCASSVSSEAFFGQGTRLTVV.

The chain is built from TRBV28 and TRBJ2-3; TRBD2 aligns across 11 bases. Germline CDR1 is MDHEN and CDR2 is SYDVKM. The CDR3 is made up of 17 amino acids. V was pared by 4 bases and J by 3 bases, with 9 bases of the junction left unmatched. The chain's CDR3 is CASSSRSGRAYTDTQYF. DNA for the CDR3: TGTGCCAGCAGTTCCCGTAGCGGGAGGGCCTATACAGATACGCAGTATTTT.

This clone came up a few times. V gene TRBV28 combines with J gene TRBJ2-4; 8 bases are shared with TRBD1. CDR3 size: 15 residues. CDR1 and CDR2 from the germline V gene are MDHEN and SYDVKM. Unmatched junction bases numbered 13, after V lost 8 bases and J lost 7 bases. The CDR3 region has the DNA TGTGCCAGCCAAGCCCCGGCCCAGGGGGCGAACATTCAGTACTTC. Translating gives CASQAPAQGANIQYF. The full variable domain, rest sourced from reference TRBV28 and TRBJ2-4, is DVKVTQSSRYLVKRTGEKVFLECVQDMDHENMFWYRQDPGLGLRLIYFSYDVKMKEKGDIPEGYSVSREKKERFSLILESASTNQTSMYLCASQAPAQGANIQYFGAGTRLSVL.

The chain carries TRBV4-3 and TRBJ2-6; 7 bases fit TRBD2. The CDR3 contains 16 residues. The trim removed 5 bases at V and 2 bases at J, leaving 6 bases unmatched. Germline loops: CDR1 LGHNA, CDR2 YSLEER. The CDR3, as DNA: TGCGCCAGCAGCGGGGGAGGGGCTGCTGGGGCCAACGTCCTGACTTTC. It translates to CASSGGGAAGANVLTF.

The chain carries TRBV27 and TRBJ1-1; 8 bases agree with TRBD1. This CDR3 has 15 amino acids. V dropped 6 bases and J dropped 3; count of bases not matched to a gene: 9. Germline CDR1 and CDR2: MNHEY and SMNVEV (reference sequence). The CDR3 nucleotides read TGTGCCAGCAGGCCGGACAGGGCAGGGGACACTGAAGCTTTCTTT. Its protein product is CASRPDRAGDTEAFF.

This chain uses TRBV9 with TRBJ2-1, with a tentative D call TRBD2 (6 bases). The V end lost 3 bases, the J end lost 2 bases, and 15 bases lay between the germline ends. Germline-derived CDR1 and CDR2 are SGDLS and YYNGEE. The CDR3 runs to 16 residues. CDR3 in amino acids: CASSALAGRTYNEQFF. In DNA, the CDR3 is TGTGCCAGCAGCGCTCTGGCGGGGAGGACCTACAATGAGCAGTTCTTC.

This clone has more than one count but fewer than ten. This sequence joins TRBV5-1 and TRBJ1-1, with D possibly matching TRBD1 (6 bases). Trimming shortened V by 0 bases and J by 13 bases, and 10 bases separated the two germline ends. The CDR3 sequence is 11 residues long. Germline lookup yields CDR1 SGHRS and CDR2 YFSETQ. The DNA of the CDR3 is TGCGCCAGCAGCTTGGACAGGGTGGTTTTCTTT. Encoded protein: CASSLDRVVFF. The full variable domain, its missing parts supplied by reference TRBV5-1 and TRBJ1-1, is KAGVTQTPRYLIKTRGQQVTLSCSPISGHRSVSWYQQTPGQGLQFLFEYFSETQRNKGNFPGRFSGRQFSNSRSEMNVSTLELGDSALYLCASSLDRVVFFGQGTRLTVV.

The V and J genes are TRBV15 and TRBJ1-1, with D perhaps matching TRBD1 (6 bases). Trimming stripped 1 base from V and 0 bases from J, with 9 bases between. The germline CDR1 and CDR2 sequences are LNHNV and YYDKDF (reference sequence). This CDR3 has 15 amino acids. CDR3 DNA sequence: TGTGCCACCAGCAGAGGTGGACAGATGAACACTGAAGCTTTCTTT. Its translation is CATSRGGQMNTEAFF.

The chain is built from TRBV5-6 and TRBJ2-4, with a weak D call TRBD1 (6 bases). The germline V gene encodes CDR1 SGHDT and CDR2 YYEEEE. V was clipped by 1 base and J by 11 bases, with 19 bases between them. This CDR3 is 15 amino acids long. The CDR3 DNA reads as TGTGCCAGCAGCTTGACGATTAGACAGGCCGCCTTTCAGTACTTC. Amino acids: CASSLTIRQAAFQYF.

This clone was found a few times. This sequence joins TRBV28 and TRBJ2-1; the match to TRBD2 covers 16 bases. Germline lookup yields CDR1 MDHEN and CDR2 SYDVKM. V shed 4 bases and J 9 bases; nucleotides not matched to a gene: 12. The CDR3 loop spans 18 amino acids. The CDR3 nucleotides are TGTGCCAGCAGTTCCACCCCAGGGACTAGCGGGAGGGTTAGTGAGCAGTTCTTC. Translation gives CASSSTPGTSGRVSEQFF. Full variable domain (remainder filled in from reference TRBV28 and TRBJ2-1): DVKVTQSSRYLVKRTGEKVFLECVQDMDHENMFWYRQDPGLGLRLIYFSYDVKMKEKGDIPEGYSVSREKKERFSLILESASTNQTSMYLCASSSTPGTSGRVSEQFFGPGTRLTVL.

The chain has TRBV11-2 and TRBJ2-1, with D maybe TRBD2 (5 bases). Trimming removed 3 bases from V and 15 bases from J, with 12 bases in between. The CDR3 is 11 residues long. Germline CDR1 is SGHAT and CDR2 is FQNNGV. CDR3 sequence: CASSFLALWFF. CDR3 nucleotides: TGTGCCAGCAGCTTTCTAGCCCTATGGTTCTTC.